This T cell receptor beta chain comes out of a study of cytomegalovirus exposure and HLA in healthy donors. Study background: Earlier, fewer than 130 million unique TCR beta sequences were recovered from about 179 million T cells by an analysis.

V was shortened by 4 bases and J by 4 bases, with 17 bases between the two germline ends. The CDR3 has 15 residues. The germline V gene encodes CDR1 SGHNT and CDR2 YYREEE (reference sequence). The PCR ran on 60 Vbeta and 13 Jbeta primers. Libraries were prepared by immunoSEQ multiplex PCR; TCRdb keeps only in-frame clonotypes and omits some of them. The sample contains about 85,000 clones, 75% to 90% of which appear only once. This clone appeared once. Its antigen is currently unknown. Notes on the study in general: In a later analysis, HLA-C alleles had the fewest associated TCRs, DRB1 alleles the most. When a later analysis compared HLA-associated TCR beta chains with equally common others, the HLA-associated chains turned out to be more clonally expanded and to have lower generation probabilities. Reports described diagnosis of cytomegalovirus status by the classifier as highly specific and sensitive.

The chain employs TRBV5-4 and TRBJ1-2; maybe TRBD1 (6 bases). The receptor comes from a man aged 45-65 years in good health and CMV-seropositive. The sequencing input was PBMCs. In nucleotides, the CDR3 is TGTGCCAGCAGCCAAGAAGGTAGGGGGTCCTATGGCTACACCTTC. Amino acids: CASSQEGRGSYGYTF.